This paragraph covers one T cell receptor (beta chain) sequence. The length of the CDR3 is 15 residues. V shed 5 bases, J shed 5 bases, and the junction held 10 bases outside the gene matches. Germline V lookup: CDR1 SGHRS, CDR2 YFSETQ. Profiled with immunoSEQ multiplex PCR; TCRdb holds only in-frame clones, not every one. The sample consists of 600,000 to 750,000 clones, 72% of them appearing once. This entry belongs to a study of shared clonotypes between healthy human individuals. This receptor was identified in a woman aged 30 to 39 in good health. This chain joins TRBV5-1 and TRBJ2-1, with 7 bases that match TRBD2. Sample: memory CD4+ T cells sorted from blood. The subset is: CD45RA-negative fraction. CDR3 region: CASSWRERANNEQFF. In DNA form, the CDR3 reads TGCGCCAGCAGTTGGCGGGAGAGGGCGAACAATGAGCAGTTCTTC.